Sequencing of this T cell receptor (beta chain) was carried out in a study of beta chain features in type 1 diabetes (dated by TCRdb to the late 2010s). Looking at the study overall: Mean age, gender distribution, total cell number and subset yield did not differ between patients and healthy donors. A total of 107,917,701 sorted cells were examined across all samples, and RNA yield correlated strongly with the number of cells per subset. In the study, TCRB repertoires of sorted circulating CD4+ T cell subsets from recently diagnosed type 1 diabetes patients were compared with those of matched healthy donors. Regulatory and stem cell-like memory subsets were isolated from only 8 patients and about 8 healthy donors, whereas naive and central memory subsets came from all 30 or so donors. Results and caveats for the whole study, not just this receptor: Because cDNA was sequenced instead of genomic DNA, highly expressing activated cells could be over-represented, though the groups showed no difference in activation or CD3 levels. A moderate but significant shortening of TCRB CDR3 length was observed in type 1 diabetes patients in all four CD4+ subsets. Naive, central memory and regulatory TCRB repertoires appeared more similar among patients than among healthy donors. At VDJ recombination sites, type 1 diabetes patients had fewer insertions and more deleted nucleotides, which implies abnormalities in thymic rearrangement. HLA sub-analyses involved small numbers of individuals, so any influence of HLA type on TCRB rearrangement remained unresolved. PCR may preferentially amplify shorter templates, but because patient and control samples were amplified and corrected together, any resulting skew would affect both groups equally.

To note about this clone: Its antigen is unknown. The record has no base qualities; no much larger clone is one base away.

The entire amount of isolated RNA was reverse transcribed using the High Capacity cDNA Reverse Transcription Kit, so the sequenced TCRB transcripts were expressed ones. Naive, central memory and regulatory T cell samples underwent deep immunoSEQ sequencing, averaging approximately 3.3 million total reads per sample. After sorted cells were lysed in RLT buffer, RNA was extracted with DNase-treated RNeasy Micro or Mini kits, with the choice depending on cell number. To prevent cross-contamination, each cell subset was processed individually, whereas patient and healthy donor samples were processed jointly. Using the immunoSEQ multiplex PCR, TCRB sequences were amplified from cDNA into 87-bp fragments spanning the CDR3 region. The amplicons were sequenced using the Illumina HiSeq platform. In the original analysis: PCR bias was computationally corrected using synthetic template baselines, reads within Hamming distance 2 were collapsed, and singletons that could not be merged were discarded. Reads were aligned to IMGT to assign V, D and J genes, CDR3 length, and insertions or deletions at six rearrangement sites. Within each subset, clonotype counts were normalized to sorted cell number, and only after that were true diversity and Gini coefficients computed with the tcR R package. The overlap coefficient, calculated on TCRB nucleotide sequences, was used to measure repertoire sharing. This immuneACCESS table, as held by TCRdb, lists in-frame sequences with V and J called but not all clones. Of the missing ones, under half trace to an unresolved V gene in checked studies; the others have no known cause. D and trimming were read from the DNA, whereas the V and J calls and clone size are those reported in that table. This sample has 140,000 to 150,000 clones in its table, and about 50% of those were observed once. Jointly, the top ten make up under 0.5% of the sample.

The CDR3 holds 15 amino acids from the cysteine to the phenylalanine. Only the CDR3 region is kept as DNA, spanning 45 bases read in frame from base 1. Germline trimming: 8 bases from V, 9 bases from J; junction bases outside gene matches: 11. Taken from the germline V gene, the CDR1 and CDR2 loops are KGHSH and LQKENI. Each donor gave one peripheral blood draw, roughly 120 mL on average, collected into heparinised tubes. Naive, central memory, regulatory and stem cell-like memory CD4+ T cells were sorted on a BD FACSAria II using a panel including CD45RO, CCR7, CD25, CD127, CD95 and CD27. A purity above 98% was achieved for all sorted populations. Right away, PBMCs were isolated by Lymphoprep density gradient centrifugation and were stained directly, with no culture step. So that batch effects would be minimized, each experiment stained and sorted samples in pairs, pairing one healthy donor with one patient.

In this chain, TRBV18 is recombined with TRBJ2-4; the central 12 bases match TRBD1. This receptor was obtained from a man aged 18 to 29 in good health. Material for sequencing was Tregs from blood. The sample's cell subset or site label, decoded: regulatory CD4+ T cells. The CDR3 sequence is CASQFGTGGMSIQYF. The DNA reads as follows: TGTGCCAGCCAATTTGGGACAGGGGGCATGAGCATTCAGTACTTC.